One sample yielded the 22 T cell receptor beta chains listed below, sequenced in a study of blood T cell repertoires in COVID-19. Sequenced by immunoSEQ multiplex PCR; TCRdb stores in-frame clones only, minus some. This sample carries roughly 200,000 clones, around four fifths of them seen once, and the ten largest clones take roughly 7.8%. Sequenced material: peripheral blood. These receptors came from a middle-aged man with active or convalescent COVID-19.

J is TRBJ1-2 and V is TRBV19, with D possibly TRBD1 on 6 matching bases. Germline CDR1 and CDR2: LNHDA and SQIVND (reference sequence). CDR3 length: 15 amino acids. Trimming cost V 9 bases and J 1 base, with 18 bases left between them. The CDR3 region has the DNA TGTGCCAGCGCACCCCCGGGAGGGGGTAACTATGGCTACACCTTC. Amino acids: CASAPPGGGNYGYTF.

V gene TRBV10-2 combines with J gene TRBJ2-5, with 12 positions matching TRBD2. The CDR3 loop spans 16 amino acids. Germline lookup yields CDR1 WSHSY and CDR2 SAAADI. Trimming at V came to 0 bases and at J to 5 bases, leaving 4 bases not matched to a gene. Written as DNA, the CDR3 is TGCGCCAGCAGTGAGTCCCTAGCGGGAGGGCAGGAGACCCAGTACTTC. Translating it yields CASSESLAGGQETQYF.

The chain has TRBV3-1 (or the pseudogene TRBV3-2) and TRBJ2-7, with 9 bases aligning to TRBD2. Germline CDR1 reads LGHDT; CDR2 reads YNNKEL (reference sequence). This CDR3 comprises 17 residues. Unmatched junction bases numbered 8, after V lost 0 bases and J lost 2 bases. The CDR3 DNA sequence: TGTGCCAGCAGCCAAGAGAGGTGGGTAGCGGGAGCCTACGAGCAGTACTTC. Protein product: CASSQERWVAGAYEQYF.

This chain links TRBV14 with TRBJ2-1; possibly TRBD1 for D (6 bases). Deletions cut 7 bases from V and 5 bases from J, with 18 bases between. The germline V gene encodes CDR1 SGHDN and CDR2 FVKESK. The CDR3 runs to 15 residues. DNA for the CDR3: TGTGCCAGCAATCCAATGGGACAAGCCAACAATGAGCAGTTCTTC. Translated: CASNPMGQANNEQFF.

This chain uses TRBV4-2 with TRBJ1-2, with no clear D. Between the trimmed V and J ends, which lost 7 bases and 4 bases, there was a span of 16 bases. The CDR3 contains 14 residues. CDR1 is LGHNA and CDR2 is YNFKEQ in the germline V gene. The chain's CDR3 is CASTPGEETYGYTF. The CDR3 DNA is TGTGCCAGCACTCCCGGAGAAGAAACCTATGGCTACACCTTC.

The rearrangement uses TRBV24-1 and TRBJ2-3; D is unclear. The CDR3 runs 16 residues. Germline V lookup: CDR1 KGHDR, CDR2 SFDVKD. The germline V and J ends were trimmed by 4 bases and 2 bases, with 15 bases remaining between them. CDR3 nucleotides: TGTGCCACCAGTGACCCCAACCTAGTCGTCACAGATACGCAGTATTTT. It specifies CATSDPNLVVTDTQYF.

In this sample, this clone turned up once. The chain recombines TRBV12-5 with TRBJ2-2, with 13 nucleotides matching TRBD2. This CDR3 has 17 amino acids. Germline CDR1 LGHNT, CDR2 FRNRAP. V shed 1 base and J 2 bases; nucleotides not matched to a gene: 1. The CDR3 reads CASGLGLAGGNTGELFF. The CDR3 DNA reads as TGTGCTAGTGGTTTGGGACTAGCGGGGGGCAACACCGGGGAGCTGTTTTTT. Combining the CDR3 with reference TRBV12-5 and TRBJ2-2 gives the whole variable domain DARVTQTPRHKVTEMGQEVTMRCQPILGHNTVFWYRQTMMQGLELLAYFRNRAPLDDSGMPKDRFSAEMPDATLATLKIQPSEPRDSAVYFCASGLGLAGGNTGELFFGEGSRLTVL.

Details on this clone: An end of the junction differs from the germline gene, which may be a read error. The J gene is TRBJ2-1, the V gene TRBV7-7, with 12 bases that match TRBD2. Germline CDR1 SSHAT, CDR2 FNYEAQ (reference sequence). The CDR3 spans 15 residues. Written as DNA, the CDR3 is TGTGCTAGCAGCCCTGGGACTAGCGGGTACAATGAGCAGTTCTTC. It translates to CASSPGTSGYNEQFF.

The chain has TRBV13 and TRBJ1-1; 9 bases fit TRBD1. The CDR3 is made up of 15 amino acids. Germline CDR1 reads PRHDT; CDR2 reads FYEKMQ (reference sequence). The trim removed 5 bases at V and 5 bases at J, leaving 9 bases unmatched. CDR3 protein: CASSPGGQGETEAFF. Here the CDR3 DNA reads TGTGCCAGCAGCCCCGGGGGACAGGGAGAAACTGAAGCTTTCTTT.

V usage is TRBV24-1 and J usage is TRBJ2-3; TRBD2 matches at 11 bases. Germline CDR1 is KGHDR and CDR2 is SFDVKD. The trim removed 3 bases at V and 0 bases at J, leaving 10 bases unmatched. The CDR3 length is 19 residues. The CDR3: CATSDPLAGGTSSTDTQYF. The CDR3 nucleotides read TGTGCCACCAGTGATCCTCTAGCGGGGGGTACCTCTAGCACAGATACGCAGTATTTT.

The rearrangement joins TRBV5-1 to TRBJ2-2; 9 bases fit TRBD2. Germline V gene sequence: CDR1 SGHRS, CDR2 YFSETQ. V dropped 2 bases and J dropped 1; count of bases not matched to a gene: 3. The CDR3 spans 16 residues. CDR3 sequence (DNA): TGCGCCAGCAGCTTCCTTAGCGGGAGGAACACCGGGGAGCTGTTTTTT. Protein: CASSFLSGRNTGELFF. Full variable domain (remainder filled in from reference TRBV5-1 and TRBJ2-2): KAGVTQTPRYLIKTRGQQVTLSCSPISGHRSVSWYQQTPGQGLQFLFEYFSETQRNKGNFPGRFSGRQFSNSRSEMNVSTLELGDSALYLCASSFLSGRNTGELFFGEGSRLTVL.

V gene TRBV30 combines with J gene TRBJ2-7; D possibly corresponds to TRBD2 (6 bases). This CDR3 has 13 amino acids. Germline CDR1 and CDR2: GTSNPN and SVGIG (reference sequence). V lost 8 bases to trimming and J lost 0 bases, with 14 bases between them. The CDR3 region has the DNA TGTGCCCGCAAAGGGACTGACTCCTACGAGCAGTACTTC. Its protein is CARKGTDSYEQYF.

DNA for the CDR3: TGTGCCACATGGACAGATCCGAACACTGAAGCTTTCTTT. This codes for CATWTDPNTEAFF. The chain is built from TRBV27 and TRBJ1-1; possible D gene TRBD1, 6 bases. Trimming shortened V by 10 bases and J by 1 base, and 13 bases separated the two germline ends. The germline gives CDR1 MNHEY, CDR2 SMNVEV (reference sequence). This CDR3 comprises 13 residues.

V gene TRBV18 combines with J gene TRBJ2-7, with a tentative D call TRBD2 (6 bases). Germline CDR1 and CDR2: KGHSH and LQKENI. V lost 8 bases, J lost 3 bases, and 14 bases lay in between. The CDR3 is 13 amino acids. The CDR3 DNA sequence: TGTGCCAGCGCGCTAGCGTCGTTCTACGAGCAGTACTTC. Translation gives CASALASFYEQYF.

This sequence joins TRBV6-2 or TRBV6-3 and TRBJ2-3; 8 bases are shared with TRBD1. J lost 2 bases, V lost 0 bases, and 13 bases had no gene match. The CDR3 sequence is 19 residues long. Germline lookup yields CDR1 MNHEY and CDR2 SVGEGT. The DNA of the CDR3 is TGTGCCAGCAGTTACTCGTCACAGGGGGTCAACCGCTACACAGATACGCAGTATTTT. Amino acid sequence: CASSYSSQGVNRYTDTQYF.

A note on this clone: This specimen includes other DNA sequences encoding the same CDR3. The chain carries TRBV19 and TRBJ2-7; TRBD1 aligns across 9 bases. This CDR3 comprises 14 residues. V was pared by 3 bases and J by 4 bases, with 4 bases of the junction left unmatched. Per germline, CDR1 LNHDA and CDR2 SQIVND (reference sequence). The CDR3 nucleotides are TGTGCCAGTAGTATGCGGGACAGGGCTTACGAGCAGTACTTC. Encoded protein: CASSMRDRAYEQYF.

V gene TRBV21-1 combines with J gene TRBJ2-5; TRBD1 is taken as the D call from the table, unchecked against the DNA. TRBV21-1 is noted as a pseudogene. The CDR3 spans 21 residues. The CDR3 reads CASSKPLQAGTGTSKQETQYF. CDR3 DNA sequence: TGTGCCAGCAGCAAACCCCTGCAGGCCGGGACAGGGACGAGCAAGCAAGAGACCCAGTACTTC.

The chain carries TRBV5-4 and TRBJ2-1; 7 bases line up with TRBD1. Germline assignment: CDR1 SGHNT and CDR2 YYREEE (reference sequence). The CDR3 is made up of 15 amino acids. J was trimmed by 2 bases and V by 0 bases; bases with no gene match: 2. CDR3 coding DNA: TGTGCCAGCAGCTTGGAAGGGGGCGCCTACAATGAGCAGTTCTTC. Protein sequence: CASSLEGGAYNEQFF.

CDR3 nucleotide sequence: TGTGCCAGCAGTTTCAGGTTTAGGGCAGGGGCAACCTCATCCTACGAGCAGTACTTC. This codes for CASSFRFRAGATSSYEQYF. The chain employs TRBV27 and TRBJ2-7; tentative D call: TRBD1 (6 bases). CDR3 size: 19 residues. CDR1 and CDR2 from the germline V gene are MNHEY and SMNVEV (reference sequence). The V end was cut by 3 bases, the J end by 1 base, with 25 bases between.

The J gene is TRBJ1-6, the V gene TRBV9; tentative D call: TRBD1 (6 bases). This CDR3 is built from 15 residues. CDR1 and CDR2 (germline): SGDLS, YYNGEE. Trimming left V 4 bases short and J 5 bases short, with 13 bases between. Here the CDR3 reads CASSLGGVNNSPLHF. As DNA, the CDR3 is TGTGCCAGCAGCCTAGGGGGGGTCAATAATTCACCCCTCCACTTT.

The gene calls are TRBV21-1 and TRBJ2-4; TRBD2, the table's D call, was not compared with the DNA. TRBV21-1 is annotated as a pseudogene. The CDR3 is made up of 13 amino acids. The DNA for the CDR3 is TGTGCCAGCAGCAAAGGGCTCGAGGACATTCAGTACTTC. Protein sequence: CASSKGLEDIQYF.

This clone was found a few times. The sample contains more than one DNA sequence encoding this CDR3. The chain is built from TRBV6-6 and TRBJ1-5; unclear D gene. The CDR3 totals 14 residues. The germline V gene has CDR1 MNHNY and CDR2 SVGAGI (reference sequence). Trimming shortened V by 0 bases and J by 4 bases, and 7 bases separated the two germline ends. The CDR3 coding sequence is TGTGCCAGCAGTTACTCAGAGGGTAATCAGCCCCAGCATTTT. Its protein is CASSYSEGNQPQHF.